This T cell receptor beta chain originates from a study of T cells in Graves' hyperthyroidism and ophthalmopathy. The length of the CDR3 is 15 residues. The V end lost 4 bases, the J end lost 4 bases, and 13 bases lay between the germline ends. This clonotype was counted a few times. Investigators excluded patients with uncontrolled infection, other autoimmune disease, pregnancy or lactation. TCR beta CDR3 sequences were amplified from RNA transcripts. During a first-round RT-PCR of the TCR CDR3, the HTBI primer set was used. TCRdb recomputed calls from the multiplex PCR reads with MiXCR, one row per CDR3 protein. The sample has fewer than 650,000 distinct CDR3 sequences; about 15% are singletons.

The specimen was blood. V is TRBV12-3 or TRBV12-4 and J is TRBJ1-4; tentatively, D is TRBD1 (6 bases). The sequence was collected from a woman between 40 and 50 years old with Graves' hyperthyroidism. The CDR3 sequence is CASSSTGSSNEKLFF. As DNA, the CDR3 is TGTGCCAGCAGTTCCACAGGGTCCAGTAATGAAAAACTGTTTTTT.